The clone carrying this T cell receptor (beta chain) appeared once. No antigen is known for it. This entry is derived from a study of T cells in tuberculosis. Germline CDR1 is ENHRY and CDR2 is SYGVKD. There are 14 residues in the CDR3. Trimming pared 3 bases from V and 2 bases from J, leaving 8 bases between. Assay used: immunoSEQ multiplex PCR; TCRdb lists only in-frame clones, some missing. The sample yields 30,000 to 45,000 clones, approximately 94% seen once. Tuberculin skin test and IGRA determined adolescents' latent tuberculosis status at entry. Study results and caveats: Active tuberculosis patients had shorter CDR3-alpha; the beta difference was nonsignificant.

This sequence originates from a donor between 10 and 29 years old with latent tuberculosis or without tuberculosis infection. Some clones in this sample may be carry-over from other donors' samples. Sequenced material: PBMCs. The rearrangement joins TRBV10-3 to TRBJ2-4; D not resolved. Here the CDR3 reads CAISDEASKNIQYF. CDR3 bases: TGTGCCATCAGTGATGAAGCCTCCAAAAACATTCAGTACTTC.